What follows are 28 T cell receptor beta chains derived from one specimen sequenced in a study of T cell responses to AZD1222 COVID-19 vaccine (dated by TCRdb to the early 2020s). Libraries were built with the immunoSEQ multiplex PCR assay. Held by TCRdb, this immuneACCESS table contains in-frame sequences only and omits some clones. Under half of the omission traces to an unresolved V gene where checked; the cause of the rest is unknown. The sample yields approximately 150,000 clones; around 84% were counted once. The ten largest account for over 4.5% of the sample. Interpreted using the paper, the time point label stands for: about 28 days (+/-7) after the second vaccine dose. The sequenced sample was peripheral blood, obtained 28 days after the second AZD1222 dose. The receptors were gathered from an adult who received the AZD1222 COVID-19 vaccine.

This chain links TRBV27 with TRBJ2-7; D perhaps matches TRBD2 (5 bases). Trimming shortened V by 8 bases and J by 5 bases, and 19 bases separated the two germline ends. The CDR3 length is 14 residues. Germline CDR1 reads MNHEY; CDR2 reads SMNVEV (reference sequence). The CDR3 spells CASSDRDLRDEQYF. The CDR3, as DNA: TGTGCCAGCTCCGACCGGGATTTACGGGACGAGCAGTACTTC.

This chain joins TRBV27 and TRBJ2-7; 13 nucleotides line up with TRBD2. The CDR3 extends over 16 amino acids. Germline values: CDR1 MNHEY, CDR2 SMNVEV (reference sequence). With 6 bases clipped from V and 4 bases from J, the junction kept 9 bases outside the gene matches. Written as DNA, the CDR3 is TGTGCCAGCAGCGGAAGACTAGCGGGGGGCCAATACGAGCAGTACTTC. It specifies CASSGRLAGGQYEQYF.

The chain combines TRBV7-9 with TRBJ1-5; 7 nucleotides line up with TRBD1. This CDR3 is built from 15 residues. Germline assignment: CDR1 SEHNR and CDR2 FQNEAQ (reference sequence). V shed 5 bases, J shed 4 bases, and the junction held 8 bases outside the gene matches. The CDR3 region has the DNA TGTGCCAGCAGCGGGGGCGGGACAGAGAATCAGCCCCAGCATTTT. It codes for CASSGGGTENQPQHF.

The chain carries TRBV10-1 and TRBJ2-4; maybe TRBD2 (6 bases). The CDR3 has 13 residues. Germline V gene lookup returns CDR1 WNHNN and CDR2 SYGVQD (reference sequence). Trimming removed 5 bases at V and 7 bases at J, with 12 bases between. The CDR3 DNA follows: TGCGCCAGCAGTCCCGGGACTCCCAACATTCAGTACTTC. Translated, it gives CASSPGTPNIQYF.

V and J are TRBV28 and TRBJ2-3, with D uncertain. Trimming took 3 bases from V and 2 from J, leaving 6 bases between them. Germline values: CDR1 MDHEN, CDR2 SYDVKM. The CDR3 totals 13 residues. The CDR3 DNA is TGTGCCAGCAGTTTTCCTATCACAGATACGCAGTATTTT. It yields the protein CASSFPITDTQYF.

This clone turned up a few times. The V gene is TRBV5-1, the J gene TRBJ1-5; 9 nucleotides agree with TRBD1. Germline CDR1 reads SGHRS; CDR2 reads YFSETQ. CDR3 length equals 16 residues. V lost 4 bases and J lost 2; bases outside the gene matches: 7. Here the CDR3 DNA reads TGCGCCAGCAGCCCGGGGGACAGGGATGGCAATCAGCCCCAGCATTTT. This translates into CASSPGDRDGNQPQHF.

There are a few counts of this clone. The chain couples TRBV28 to TRBJ1-2; 8 bases align to TRBD1. CDR1 and CDR2 (germline): MDHEN, SYDVKM. The V segment lost 6 bases and the J segment 8 bases; nucleotides outside the gene matches: 11. CDR3 size: 14 residues. The CDR3 loop is CASSWTGSSEGYTF. For the CDR3, the DNA is TGTGCCAGCAGCTGGACAGGGTCATCCGAAGGCTACACCTTC.

The rearrangement joins TRBV9 to TRBJ1-1; D is possibly TRBD1 (6 bases). The germline CDR1 and CDR2 sequences are SGDLS and YYNGEE. V dropped 4 bases and J dropped 2 bases, with 18 bases sitting between them. This CDR3 comprises 16 residues. CDR3 nucleotides: TGTGCCAGCAGCCCACTCTCCCTCAGGGGAAACACTGAAGCTTTCTTT. This sequence encodes CASSPLSLRGNTEAFF.

The chain uses TRBV6-6 and TRBJ2-1; 8 bases agree with TRBD2. Germline loops: CDR1 MNHNY, CDR2 SVGAGI (reference sequence). The CDR3 length is 15 residues. The V and J ends lost 6 bases and 7 bases, in that order; junction bases with no gene match: 11. CDR3 nucleotides: TGTGCCAGCAGCCCCACTAGCGGTGCCCGTAATGAGCAGTTCTTC. It translates to CASSPTSGARNEQFF.

The genes are TRBV2 and TRBJ2-7; TRBD1 aligns across 9 bases. Losses at the gene ends were 5 bases for V and 3 bases for J; bases not matched to a gene: 8. In germline, CDR1 is SNHLY, CDR2 FYNNEI. The CDR3 extends over 15 amino acids. CDR3 in amino acids: CASSYGGQGFYEQYF. In DNA form, the CDR3 reads TGTGCCAGCAGTTACGGGGGACAGGGTTTCTACGAGCAGTACTTC.

The J gene is TRBJ2-1, the V gene TRBV7-2; D uncertain. The CDR3 has 15 amino acids. The germline V gene encodes CDR1 SGHTA and CDR2 FQGNSA. Trimming removed 4 bases at V and 0 bases at J, with 10 bases between. The CDR3 DNA reads TGTGCCAGCAGCTCAGCAGCCAGCTCCTACAATGAGCAGTTCTTC. This encodes CASSSAASSYNEQFF.

This chain links TRBV29-1 with TRBJ2-2; 7 bases agree with TRBD2. The length of the CDR3 is 15 residues. Trimming cost V 3 bases and J 0 bases; bases outside gene matches: 4. Germline V gives CDR1 SQVTM, CDR2 ANQGSEA. The CDR3 region has the DNA TGCAGCGTTGAGCTAGCGGACGCGAACACCGGGGAGCTGTTTTTT. It translates to CSVELADANTGELFF.

In nucleotides, the CDR3 is TGTGCCAGCAAGGGTCAGGGAAATCAGCCCCAGCATTTT. As protein: CASKGQGNQPQHF. The chain joins TRBV6-6 to TRBJ1-5; possibly TRBD1 for D (5 bases). V gave up 7 bases and J gave up 4 bases, with 11 bases separating them. The CDR3 has 13 residues. Looked up from germline, CDR1 is MNHNY and CDR2 is SVGAGI (reference sequence).

This clone appeared once. The J gene is TRBJ1-3, the V gene TRBV2; D call uncertain. The germline CDR1 and CDR2 sequences are SNHLY and FYNNEI. Trimming left V 5 bases short and J 2 bases short, with 13 bases between. This CDR3 spans 15 amino acids. CDR3 DNA: TGTGCCAGCAGTCCCTCGTCCGGGACTGGAAACACCATATATTTT. Translation gives CASSPSSGTGNTIYF.

The CDR3 spells CASSLGLPTEAFF. In nucleotides, the CDR3 is TGTGCCAGCAGCTTAGGCCTCCCGACTGAAGCTTTCTTT. The chain uses TRBV13 and TRBJ1-1; no clear D gene. CDR1 and CDR2 (germline): PRHDT, FYEKMQ (reference sequence). This CDR3 comprises 13 residues. The V end was cut by 0 bases, the J end by 5 bases, with 7 bases between.

The chain combines TRBV10-1 with TRBJ2-7; tentatively, D is TRBD1 or TRBD2 (5 bases each). V gave up 5 bases and J gave up 3 bases, with 11 bases separating them. The V gene's germline CDR1 is WNHNN and CDR2 SYGVQD (reference sequence). The CDR3 contains 13 residues. This CDR3 reads CASSRDLIYEQYF. Here the CDR3 DNA reads TGCGCCAGCAGTCGGGACCTCATCTACGAGCAGTACTTC.

The chain has TRBV5-4 and TRBJ2-3; weak D call: TRBD1 (7 bases). The CDR3 contains 16 residues. Germline values: CDR1 SGHNT, CDR2 YYREEE (reference sequence). Trimming removed 1 base at V and 0 bases at J, with 12 bases between. This chain's CDR3 is CASSLSRGASTDTQYF. Written as DNA, the CDR3 is TGTGCCAGCAGCTTGAGCAGGGGGGCTAGCACAGATACGCAGTATTTT.

The rearrangement uses TRBV6-5 and TRBJ2-7, with D perhaps assigned TRBD1 or TRBD2 (6 bases each). Germline lookup yields CDR1 MNHEY and CDR2 SVGAGI. CDR3 length: 15 residues. Trimming pared 2 bases from V and 5 bases from J, leaving 16 bases between. The CDR3 DNA reads TGTGCCAGCAGTTACGGGGGGCTCTTCGATCACGAGCAGTACTTC. This codes for CASSYGGLFDHEQYF.

This sequence joins TRBV7-9 and TRBJ2-1; D is unclear. There are 15 residues in the CDR3. Trimming pared 4 bases from V and 6 bases from J, leaving 16 bases between. Per germline, CDR1 SEHNR and CDR2 FQNEAQ (reference sequence). CDR3: CASSSHYVGSNEQFF. In DNA form, the CDR3 reads TGTGCCAGCAGCTCCCACTACGTGGGAAGCAATGAGCAGTTCTTC.

V is TRBV5-6 and J is TRBJ2-5; a weak D match, TRBD2 (7 bases). Germline-derived CDR1 and CDR2 are SGHDT and YYEEEE. The CDR3 sequence is 15 residues long. V was shortened by 3 bases and J by 4 bases, with 16 bases between the two germline ends. In DNA form, the CDR3 reads TGTGCCAGCAGCTACCGAGGGGGGGCTCCAGAGACCCAGTACTTC. The encoded protein is CASSYRGGAPETQYF.

For the CDR3, the DNA is TGTGCCAGCACCGGGACTGAGCTCTATGGCTACACCTTC. Amino acids: CASTGTELYGYTF. The chain recombines TRBV12-3 or TRBV12-4 with TRBJ1-2; tentative D call: TRBD1 (5 bases). CDR3 length equals 13 residues. V was trimmed by 7 bases and J by 4 bases, leaving 13 bases between them.

This chain links TRBV27 with TRBJ2-7; 8 nucleotides line up with TRBD2. Germline values: CDR1 MNHEY, CDR2 SMNVEV (reference sequence). This CDR3 comprises 14 residues. V lost 5 bases, J lost 4 bases, and 7 bases stayed unmatched. The chain's CDR3 is CASSPGLGGYEQYF. In nucleotides, the CDR3 is TGTGCCAGCAGTCCGGGACTAGGGGGATACGAGCAGTACTTC.

V is TRBV18 and J is TRBJ2-7, with D tentatively TRBD1 (6 bases). CDR1 and CDR2 from the germline V gene are KGHSH and LQKENI. This CDR3 region has 15 residues. The V end lost 6 bases, the J end lost 0 bases, and 15 bases lay between the germline ends. The CDR3 DNA is TGTGCCAGCTCCTTAGACAGGAAGAGCTCCTACGAGCAGTACTTC. Its protein product is CASSLDRKSSYEQYF. Filled out from reference TRBV18 and TRBJ2-7, the complete variable domain reads NAGVMQNPRHLVRRRGQEARLRCSPMKGHSHVYWYRQLPEEGLKFMVYLQKENIIDESGMPKERFSAEFPKEGPSILRIQQVVRGDSAAYFCASSLDRKSSYEQYFGPGTRLTVT.

The chain links TRBV29-1 to TRBJ2-7, with 8 bases lining up with TRBD1. The germline V gene has CDR1 SQVTM and CDR2 ANQGSEA. Germline trimming cut 6 bases from V and 2 bases from J; bases unmatched to any gene: 3. The CDR3 sequence is 12 residues long. The CDR3 DNA reads TGCAGCGTAGGGACAGGTACCTACGAGCAGTACTTC. Its protein is CSVGTGTYEQYF.

The chain employs TRBV6-5 and TRBJ1-2; D remains ambiguous. V was cut by 0 bases and J by 4 bases, with 15 bases left in between. CDR1 and CDR2 (germline): MNHEY, SVGAGI. The CDR3 totals 16 residues. CDR3 sequence: CASSYSLNFGSYGYTF. The CDR3 bases are TGTGCCAGCAGTTACTCCCTTAATTTCGGGTCCTATGGCTACACCTTC.

This chain links TRBV10-1 with TRBJ2-3, with TRBD2 matching 11 bases. With V trimmed by 5 bases and J by 1 base, 5 bases remained unmatched. Germline CDR1 is WNHNN and CDR2 is SYGVQD (reference sequence). The CDR3 runs to 16 residues. The CDR3 sequence is CASSPLLAGGTDTQYF. In nucleotides, the CDR3 is TGCGCCAGCAGTCCCCTACTAGCGGGGGGCACAGATACGCAGTATTTT.

The count of this clone is one. The rearrangement links TRBV6-5 to TRBJ1-2; D unclear. V lost 6 bases to trimming and J lost 8 bases, with 16 bases between them. CDR3 length: 13 residues. Germline V CDR1 and CDR2: MNHEY, SVGAGI. CDR3 sequence (DNA): TGTGCCAGCAGCCTACACAGAGGGAAAGGCTACACCTTC. Encoded protein: CASSLHRGKGYTF.

This chain links TRBV6-6 with TRBJ1-1; no clear D. The germline V gene has CDR1 MNHNY and CDR2 SVGAGI (reference sequence). With 5 bases removed from V and 4 bases from J, the gap between germline ends came to 14 bases. There are 14 residues in the CDR3. The CDR3 spells CASSEPGEATEAFF. The CDR3, as DNA: TGTGCCAGCAGTGAGCCCGGGGAAGCCACTGAAGCTTTCTTT.